This T cell receptor beta chain was sequenced in a study of T cell changes during pregnancy in multiple sclerosis. Clones were sequenced by immunoSEQ multiplex PCR, and TCRdb holds only the in-frame ones, with some missing. The table includes tens of thousands of clones, approximately 94% detected once. The CDR3 length is 12 residues. Trimming removed 7 bases from V and 5 bases from J, with 11 bases in between. Germline V gene data show CDR1 as LNHDA and CDR2 as SQIVND (reference sequence). The specimen comprised CD8+ T cells from peripheral blood mononuclear cells, sampled after pregnancy. The chain uses TRBV19 and TRBJ1-1; D ambiguous. The TCR sequence derives from a female donor with multiple sclerosis, enrolled in a pregnancy study. The CDR3 loop reads CASTVGGTEAFF. The DNA of the CDR3 is TGTGCCAGTACGGTCGGAGGGACTGAAGCTTTCTTT.